A single sample gave rise to the 3 T cell receptor beta chains below, sequenced in a study of radiotherapy plus CTLA-4 blockade in lung cancer. The assay was immunoSEQ multiplex PCR, and TCRdb's table has in-frame clones only and misses some. The data contain around 91,000 clones, just over 85% of them singletons. Source: peripheral blood, taken from a patient treated with radiotherapy plus ipilimumab. These receptors were taken from a human donor with non-small cell lung cancer that progressed on radiotherapy plus ipilimumab.

This sequence joins TRBV19 and TRBJ2-1, with D possibly called TRBD1 or TRBD2 (5 bases each). V lost 6 bases and J 8 bases, leaving 14 bases between the germline ends. The V gene's germline CDR1 is LNHDA and CDR2 SQIVND (reference sequence). The CDR3 totals 13 residues. In DNA, the CDR3 is TGTGCCAGTAGGGGGGTCGGATCGCATGAGCAGTTCTTC. Amino acid sequence: CASRGVGSHEQFF. The full variable domain, in which reference TRBV19 and TRBJ2-1 provide the parts outside the CDR3, is DGGITQSPKYLFRKEGQNVTLSCEQNLNHDAMYWYRQDPGQGLRLIYYSQIVNDFQKGDIAEGYSVSREKKESFPLTVTSAQKNPTAFYLCASRGVGSHEQFFGPGTRLTVL.

The chain joins TRBV5-1 to TRBJ1-1; 10 bases align to TRBD1. Germline loops: CDR1 SGHRS, CDR2 YFSETQ. V was pared by 4 bases and J by 2 bases, with 5 bases of the junction left unmatched. This CDR3 has 15 amino acids. The CDR3 is CASSTETGGNTEAFF. The CDR3, as DNA: TGCGCCAGCAGCACAGAGACAGGGGGCAACACTGAAGCTTTCTTT.

The V and J genes are TRBV5-1 and TRBJ2-2; unclear D gene. V dropped 5 bases and J dropped 3 bases, with 5 bases sitting between them. The germline CDR1 and CDR2 sequences are SGHRS and YFSETQ. CDR3 length equals 12 residues. The chain's CDR3 is CASRPDTGELFF. DNA of the CDR3: TGCGCCAGCAGGCCGGACACCGGGGAGCTGTTTTTT.